What follows are 7 T cell receptor beta chains derived from one specimen sequenced in a study of response to subunit inactivated influenza vaccine (dated by TCRdb to about 2018). Receptor libraries were prepared by RT-PCR. The sequencer was an Illumina HiSeq 2500. TCRdb trimmed the raw reads at Q25, called clones with MiXCR and kept productive beta chains. Records with the same CDR3 protein are collapsed into one entry carrying the most frequent genes and DNA. Across this sample there are 280,000 or so distinct CDR3 sequences, with just over 20% seen only once. The top ten clonotypes cover around 9.6% of the sample. The specimen was PBMCs from blood, collected approximately 22 months after vaccination. Source of these receptors: a man between 50 and 75 years old who received an inactivated influenza vaccine. Donor details come from another sample of the same person, matched by shared clones.

J is TRBJ1-1 and V is TRBV5-1; D is ambiguous. Per germline, CDR1 SGHRS and CDR2 YFSETQ. CDR3 length: 13 amino acids. Trimming stripped 6 bases from V and 2 bases from J, with 11 bases between. The DNA for the CDR3 is TGCGCCAGCACACTGACACCCAACACTGAAGCTTTCTTT. Translation: CASTLTPNTEAFF.

This clonotype has a handful of counts. This sequence joins TRBV15 and TRBJ1-1; the D gene is possibly TRBD1 (6 bases). The CDR3 length is 14 residues. V lost 4 bases and J lost 6, with 15 bases in between. Germline CDR1 is LNHNV and CDR2 is YYDKDF (reference sequence). CDR3 bases: TGTGCCACCAGCACCCGGGACACTAGCGCTGAAGCTTTCTTT. It specifies CATSTRDTSAEAFF.

This clonotype has only a few counts. This chain links TRBV10-3 with TRBJ2-2, with 8 bases identical to TRBD1. From germline, CDR1 is ENHRY and CDR2 SYGVKD. The CDR3 contains 16 residues. Trimming took 3 bases from V and 7 from J; bases not matched to a gene: 10. The CDR3 spells CAISEVATGEGGELFF. The CDR3 region has the DNA TGTGCCATCAGTGAAGTGGCGACAGGGGAAGGCGGGGAGCTGTTTTTT.

At least ten counts were recorded for this clonotype. This sequence joins TRBV15 and TRBJ1-1, with 7 bases that match TRBD1. CDR1 and CDR2 (germline): LNHNV, YYDKDF (reference sequence). Losses at the gene ends were 0 bases for V and 2 bases for J; bases not matched to a gene: 3. This CDR3 has 15 residues. CDR3 DNA sequence: TGTGCCACCAGCAGAGAACAGGGGACAAACACTGAAGCTTTCTTT. It encodes CATSREQGTNTEAFF.

The sample holds a few counts of this clonotype. The rearrangement uses TRBV27 and TRBJ1-1; no definite D call. The V and J ends lost 4 bases and 5 bases respectively, with 11 bases between them. This CDR3 is 13 amino acids long. Per the germline V gene, CDR1 is MNHEY and CDR2 is SMNVEV (reference sequence). Written as DNA, the CDR3 is TGTGCCAGCAGTTCCCCGGTTAGAACTGAAGCTTTCTTT. It codes for CASSSPVRTEAFF.

This sequence joins TRBV29-1 and TRBJ1-2; 7 bases are a match to TRBD1. The germline gives CDR1 SQVTM, CDR2 ANQGSEA. With 4 bases clipped from V and 7 bases from J, the junction kept 6 bases outside the gene matches. The CDR3 has 12 residues. The CDR3 protein is CSVVRGGGGYTF. The CDR3 DNA reads TGCAGCGTTGTGAGAGGGGGCGGTGGCTACACCTTC.

The chain couples TRBV5-1 to TRBJ2-5, with D hard to call. The CDR3 totals 14 residues. The germline gives CDR1 SGHRS, CDR2 YFSETQ. V lost 5 bases and J lost 1, with 12 bases in between. The CDR3 nucleotides read TGCGCCAGCAGACCCCAGGAGCCCCAAGAGACCCAGTACTTC. This gives the protein CASRPQEPQETQYF.